A single T cell receptor beta chain is shown here with its context. This sample was included in a study of T cells in localized non-small cell lung cancer. The CDR3 has 14 residues. CDR1 and CDR2 (germline): SGHVS, FQNEAQ. V shed 4 bases and J shed 1 base, with 11 bases lying between them. This table comes from immunoSEQ multiplex PCR, and its TCRdb copy is limited to in-frame clones, with some not included. The repertoire includes 48,000 or so clones, 86% of them detected once, and approximately 20% sits in the top ten. The starting material was peripheral blood, obtained before any cancer treatment. V is TRBV7-8 and J is TRBJ2-7; D possibly corresponds to TRBD2 (5 bases). The receptor's source is an older male donor with stage III squamous cell lung carcinoma. The CDR3 loop reads CASSYLRGSYEQYF. In nucleotides, the CDR3 is TGTGCCAGCAGCTACCTCCGGGGTTCCTACGAGCAGTACTTC.